This T cell receptor (beta chain) was identified in a study of cytomegalovirus exposure and HLA in healthy donors. Of note for this clone: Its antigen is not identified.

Study outcomes and limitations: The CMV antigen specificity of a few CMV-associated chains was confirmed through in vitro analysis.

V lost 6 bases to trimming and J lost 1 base; unmatched junction nucleotides: 1. The CDR3 runs 13 residues. Germline CDR1 and CDR2: SGHDN and FVKESK. With 60 Vbeta and 13 Jbeta primers, the PCR was carried out. Data came from immunoSEQ multiplex PCR; TCRdb stores just in-frame clones and leaves some out. The table lists some 150,000 clones. The J gene is TRBJ1-1, the V gene TRBV14; 8 bases match TRBD1. The clonotype originates from a woman in her late teens or twenties in good health and CMV-seropositive. The specimen sequenced was PBMCs. CDR3 residues: CASRGTGNTEAFF. The DNA for the CDR3 is TGTGCCAGCAGGGGGACAGGGAACACTGAAGCTTTCTTT. Together with reference TRBV14 and TRBJ1-1, the CDR3 gives the full variable domain: EAGVTQFPSHSVIEKGQTVTLRCDPISGHDNLYWYRRVMGKEIKFLLHFVKESKQDESGMPNNRFLAERTGGTYSTLKVQPAELEDSGVYFCASRGTGNTEAFFGQGTRLTVV.